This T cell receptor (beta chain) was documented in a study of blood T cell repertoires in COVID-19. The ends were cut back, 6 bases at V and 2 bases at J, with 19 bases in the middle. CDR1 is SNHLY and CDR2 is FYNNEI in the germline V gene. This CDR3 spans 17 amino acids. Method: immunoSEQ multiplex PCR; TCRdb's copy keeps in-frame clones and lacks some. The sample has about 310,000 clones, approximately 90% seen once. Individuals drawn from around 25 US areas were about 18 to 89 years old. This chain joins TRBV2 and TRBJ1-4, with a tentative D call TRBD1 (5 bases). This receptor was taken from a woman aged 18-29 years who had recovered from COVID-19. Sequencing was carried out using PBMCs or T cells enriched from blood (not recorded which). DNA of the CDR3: TGTGCCAGCAGGGACAATTGGAGTCCCGAGACTAATGAAAAACTGTTTTTT. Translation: CASRDNWSPETNEKLFF.